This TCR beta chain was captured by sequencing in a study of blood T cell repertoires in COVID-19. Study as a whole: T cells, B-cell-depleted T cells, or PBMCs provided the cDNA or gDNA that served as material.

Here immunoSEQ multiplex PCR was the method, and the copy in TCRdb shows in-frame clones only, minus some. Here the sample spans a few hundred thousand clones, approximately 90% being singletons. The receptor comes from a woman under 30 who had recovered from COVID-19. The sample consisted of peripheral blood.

CDR3 sequence: CASRWGEAGELFF. CDR3 bases: TGTGCCAGTAGGTGGGGCGAGGCCGGGGAGCTGTTTTTT. V is TRBV19 and J is TRBJ2-2; tentative D call: TRBD1 (5 bases). V gave up 6 bases and J gave up 6 bases, with 11 bases separating them. The CDR3 sequence is 13 residues long. Germline values: CDR1 LNHDA, CDR2 SQIVND (reference sequence).